Detailed here is one TCR beta chain. These data are taken from a study of blood T cell repertoires in COVID-19. Across the study: The cDNA or gDNA used as material had been derived from T cells, B-cell-depleted T cells, or PBMCs.

Study members were between about 18 and 100 years old and lived in fewer than 30 US regions. Cohort placement rested on clinical history that participants reported themselves. Germline CDR1 is MDHEN and CDR2 is SYDVKM. Trimming stripped 5 bases from V and 6 bases from J, with 10 bases between. This CDR3 has 13 amino acids. Per the original methods: Nucleated cell number was recorded as an estimate derived from reference gene primer amplification. The protocol was immunoSEQ multiplex PCR, while the TCRdb copy is restricted to in-frame clones and leaves out a portion. V and J calls and clone size follow that table, whereas D and trimming were derived from the DNA. This table has 130,000 or so clones, about 86% appearing once.

The sequence was obtained from a man in his forties with acute COVID-19. The V and J genes are TRBV28 and TRBJ2-2; D is ambiguous. Material for sequencing was PBMCs or T cells enriched from blood (not recorded which). Here the CDR3 DNA reads TGTGCCAGCAGTAGTACTTCTCCCGGGGAGCTGTTTTTT. Amino acid sequence: CASSSTSPGELFF.